The next 24 T cell receptor beta chains were all read from a single sample in a study of blood T cell repertoires in COVID-19. Libraries were prepared by immunoSEQ multiplex PCR; TCRdb keeps only in-frame clonotypes and omits some of them. Of approximately 170,000 clones in the sample, under 85% were seen once. Sequencing used peripheral blood. The receptors stem from a man aged 60 to 75 who had recovered from COVID-19.

This clone was picked up many times. The chain has TRBV5-1 and TRBJ2-7; D not resolved. The CDR3 contains 15 residues. Germline values: CDR1 SGHRS, CDR2 YFSETQ. Trimming removed 0 bases at V and 5 bases at J, with 15 bases between. The CDR3 DNA follows: TGCGCCAGCAGCTTGGGAATAACGGGTCCCAACGAGCAGTACTTC. Translated, it gives CASSLGITGPNEQYF.

The chain has TRBV18 and TRBJ1-2; D ambiguous. CDR3 length: 15 residues. Between the trimmed V and J ends, which lost 3 bases and 0 bases, there was a span of 11 bases. CDR1 is KGHSH, CDR2 LQKENI, per germline. The CDR3: CASSPESSPNYGYTF. DNA for the CDR3: TGTGCCAGCTCACCGGAGAGCAGCCCTAACTATGGCTACACCTTC. Supplemented by reference TRBV18 and TRBJ1-2, the full variable domain reads NAGVMQNPRHLVRRRGQEARLRCSPMKGHSHVYWYRQLPEEGLKFMVYLQKENIIDESGMPKERFSAEFPKEGPSILRIQQVVRGDSAAYFCASSPESSPNYGYTFGSGTRLTVV.

This chain uses TRBV4-2 with TRBJ2-7, with TRBD1 as a possible D gene (5 bases). Between the trimmed V and J ends, which lost 0 bases and 0 bases, there was a span of 12 bases. Germline CDR1 is LGHNA and CDR2 is YNFKEQ. The CDR3 has 16 amino acids. The CDR3 DNA follows: TGTGCCAGCAGCCAAGAACACAGGCCGGGCTCCTACGAGCAGTACTTC. This gives the protein CASSQEHRPGSYEQYF.

The table lists this clone with a few counts. The chain couples TRBV4-3 to TRBJ1-1, with 8 bases identical to TRBD1. The germline CDR1 and CDR2 sequences are LGHNA and YSLEER. V lost 4 bases to trimming and J lost 0 bases; unmatched junction nucleotides: 7. The CDR3 has 16 amino acids. The CDR3: CASSPTQGALNTEAFF. CDR3 DNA sequence: TGCGCCAGCAGCCCTACGCAGGGGGCCCTGAACACTGAAGCTTTCTTT.

This clone was observed a handful of times. J is TRBJ1-1 and V is TRBV4-2; 7 positions match TRBD1. CDR1 is LGHNA and CDR2 is YNFKEQ in the germline V gene. CDR3 length: 14 residues. The V segment lost 4 bases and the J segment 4 bases; nucleotides outside the gene matches: 6. The CDR3 bases are TGTGCCAGCAGCCCGACAGGGTGGGCCACTGAAGCTTTCTTT. Protein: CASSPTGWATEAFF.

The V gene is TRBV2, the J gene TRBJ1-6, with 7 bases fitting TRBD1. CDR1 SNHLY and CDR2 FYNNEI come from the germline V gene. The length of the CDR3 is 14 residues. Trimming took 6 bases from V and 15 from J; bases not matched to a gene: 14. The CDR3 region is CASSRTGPPGDLHF. In DNA, the CDR3 is TGTGCCAGCAGCCGGACAGGACCTCCGGGGGACCTCCACTTT.

V is TRBV9 and J is TRBJ2-1; D not resolved. Germline V gene data show CDR1 as SGDLS and CDR2 as YYNGEE. Trimming shortened V by 3 bases and J by 5 bases, and 12 bases separated the two germline ends. CDR3 length: 14 residues. DNA for the CDR3: TGTGCCAGCAGCGCAATGGGCGCCCACAATGAGCAGTTCTTC. As protein: CASSAMGAHNEQFF.

This chain joins TRBV6-5 and TRBJ1-2; D is unresolved. The CDR3 is 11 residues long. From germline, CDR1 is MNHEY and CDR2 SVGAGI. The V and J ends lost 6 bases and 7 bases respectively, with 9 bases between them. CDR3 protein: CASSPALGYTF. The CDR3, as DNA: TGTGCCAGCAGCCCCGCACTTGGCTACACCTTC.

The V gene is TRBV7-8, the J gene TRBJ1-2; D unresolved. Germline CDR1 is SGHVS and CDR2 is FQNEAQ. There are 15 residues in the CDR3. V was clipped by 3 bases and J by 2 bases, with 13 bases between them. CDR3 sequence (DNA): TGTGCCAGCAGCTTTCCAACCGGGGAAAACTATGGCTACACCTTC. As protein: CASSFPTGENYGYTF. Based on the CDR3 plus reference TRBV7-8 and TRBJ1-2, the full variable domain is GAGVSQSPRYKVAKRGQDVALRCDPISGHVSLFWYQQALGQGPEFLTYFQNEAQLDKSGLPSDRFFAERPEGSVSTLKIQRTQQEDSAVYLCASSFPTGENYGYTFGSGTRLTVV.

The chain carries TRBV5-1 and TRBJ2-3; 10 bases fit TRBD2. Germline V gene lookup returns CDR1 SGHRS and CDR2 YFSETQ. Trimming cost V 3 bases and J 5 bases; bases outside gene matches: 6. The CDR3 length is 15 residues. CDR3 residues: CASSSQSGGVDTQYF. CDR3 bases: TGCGCCAGCAGCTCCCAAAGCGGGGGGGTAGATACGCAGTATTTT.

The chain links TRBV29-1 to TRBJ2-2; TRBD1 matches 9 bases. After removal of 5 bases from V and 8 bases from J, the junction contained 6 bases not matched to a gene. The germline gives CDR1 SQVTM, CDR2 ANQGSEA. The CDR3 has 13 amino acids. In nucleotides, the CDR3 is TGCAGCGTTTCCGGGACAGGGACGGGGGAGCTGTTTTTT. This codes for CSVSGTGTGELFF.

The J gene is TRBJ1-1, the V gene TRBV11-2; D is unclear. The V gene lost 0 bases and the J gene lost 1 base, with 6 bases spanning the gap. This CDR3 has 14 amino acids. Germline V gene lookup returns CDR1 SGHAT and CDR2 FQNNGV. The CDR3 region is CASSLEGPNTEAFF. DNA for the CDR3: TGTGCCAGCAGCTTAGAGGGCCCGAACACTGAAGCTTTCTTT.

CDR3 sequence: CASRPQGSTEKLFF. In DNA form, the CDR3 reads TGTGCCAGCAGGCCTCAGGGTTCTACTGAAAAACTGTTTTTT. The chain couples TRBV27 to TRBJ1-4; the D gene is possibly TRBD1 (5 bases). Per the germline V gene, CDR1 is MNHEY and CDR2 is SMNVEV (reference sequence). CDR3 length: 14 residues. Between the trimmed V and J ends, which lost 6 bases and 7 bases, there was a span of 15 bases.

The chain links TRBV25-1 to TRBJ2-1, with D hard to call. Germline V gives CDR1 MGHDK, CDR2 SYGVNS. Trimming removed 1 base from V and 5 bases from J, with 9 bases in between. There are 14 residues in the CDR3. In DNA, the CDR3 is TGTGCCAGCAGTGAATCAATTGGAGACAATGAGCAGTTCTTC. It codes for CASSESIGDNEQFF.

This clone has more than one count but fewer than ten. J is TRBJ1-5 and V is TRBV5-1, with TRBD1 identical over 7 bases. Losses at the gene ends were 5 bases for V and 4 bases for J; bases not matched to a gene: 9. Germline V gives CDR1 SGHRS, CDR2 YFSETQ. This CDR3 contains 15 residues. The CDR3 sequence is CASSPGQARNQPQHF. CDR3 DNA: TGCGCCAGCAGTCCCGGACAGGCGAGGAATCAGCCCCAGCATTTT. The complete variable domain, with remaining parts taken from reference TRBV5-1 and TRBJ1-5, reads KAGVTQTPRYLIKTRGQQVTLSCSPISGHRSVSWYQQTPGQGLQFLFEYFSETQRNKGNFPGRFSGRQFSNSRSEMNVSTLELGDSALYLCASSPGQARNQPQHFGDGTRLSIL.

The chain is built from TRBV29-1 and TRBJ1-5; D possibly corresponds to TRBD1 (5 bases). V was cut by 4 bases and J by 7 bases, with 14 bases left in between. The length of the CDR3 is 13 residues. Germline loops: CDR1 SQVTM, CDR2 ANQGSEA. The CDR3 region is CSVVTSAGQPQHF. The DNA of the CDR3 is TGCAGCGTTGTAACTTCGGCAGGGCAGCCCCAGCATTTT. The whole variable domain, remainder taken from reference TRBV29-1 and TRBJ1-5, is SAVISQKPSRDICQRGTSLTIQCQVDSQVTMMFWYRQQPGQSLTLIATANQGSEATYESGFVIDKFPISRPNLTFSTLTVSNMSPEDSSIYLCSVVTSAGQPQHFGDGTRLSIL.

The J gene is TRBJ2-5, the V gene TRBV6-1; D might be TRBD1 (6 bases). The V gene lost 4 bases and the J gene lost 3 bases, with 21 bases spanning the gap. CDR3 length: 17 residues. The germline V gene has CDR1 MNHNS and CDR2 SASEGT. Here the CDR3 DNA reads TGTGCCAGCAGTGCCAGTTTAGGACAGACTGGAGAAGAGACCCAGTACTTC. Its translation: CASSASLGQTGEETQYF.

This clone was seen just once. This chain uses TRBV19 with TRBJ1-5, with 7 bases that match TRBD1. The CDR3 loop spans 15 amino acids. The germline gives CDR1 LNHDA, CDR2 SQIVND (reference sequence). The V gene end was trimmed by 5 bases and the J gene end by 2 bases; junction bases not matched to a gene: 6. The CDR3 reads CASSVGGRGNQPQHF. The CDR3 DNA follows: TGTGCCAGTAGTGTAGGGGGCAGGGGCAATCAGCCCCAGCATTTT.

This clone was picked up a small number of times. V is TRBV3-1 (or the pseudogene TRBV3-2) and J is TRBJ1-2; possibly TRBD1 for D (6 bases). Germline-derived CDR1 and CDR2 are LGHDT and YNNKEL (reference sequence). Trimming took off 4 bases at V and 5 bases at J, with 23 bases between the two ends. The CDR3 covers 17 residues. CDR3 loop: CASSPQEAGASIYGYTF. The CDR3 DNA is TGTGCCAGCAGCCCCCAAGAGGCAGGGGCGTCAATTTATGGCTACACCTTC.

The chain uses TRBV4-2 and TRBJ2-4; tentatively, D is TRBD2 (6 bases). V was trimmed by 0 bases and J by 8 bases, leaving 14 bases between them. Germline assignment: CDR1 LGHNA and CDR2 YNFKEQ. This CDR3 has 15 amino acids. CDR3 loop: CASSQEGRRLDIQYF. The CDR3 DNA follows: TGTGCCAGCAGCCAAGAAGGGAGGCGGTTGGACATTCAGTACTTC.

The chain is built from TRBV11-2 and TRBJ1-1; TRBD1 matches 8 bases. The CDR3 loop spans 13 amino acids. In germline, CDR1 is SGHAT, CDR2 FQNNGV. Trimming cost V 4 bases and J 7 bases; bases outside gene matches: 5. The chain's CDR3 is CASSSDRGGEAFF. CDR3 coding DNA: TGTGCCAGCAGCTCAGACAGGGGCGGTGAAGCTTTCTTT.

CDR3 nucleotides: TGTGCCAGCTCACCTAGGGAAACAGGGATGAACACTGAAGCTTTCTTT. This gives the protein CASSPRETGMNTEAFF. The rearrangement links TRBV18 to TRBJ1-1; TRBD1 might be the D (6 bases). Trimming pared 3 bases from V and 0 bases from J, leaving 14 bases between. Germline CDR1 KGHSH, CDR2 LQKENI. The CDR3 spans 16 residues.

The chain joins TRBV27 to TRBJ1-1; perhaps TRBD1 as D (6 bases). The CDR3 sequence is 11 residues long. CDR1 MNHEY and CDR2 SMNVEV come from the germline V gene (reference sequence). Trimming took off 7 bases at V and 8 bases at J, with 11 bases between the two ends. CDR3: CASKAGAEAFF. In nucleotides, the CDR3 is TGTGCCAGCAAAGCAGGGGCCGAAGCTTTCTTT.

The V and J genes are TRBV9 and TRBJ1-2; D is unresolved. Germline V lookup: CDR1 SGDLS, CDR2 YYNGEE. Trimming stripped 3 bases from V and 9 bases from J, with 15 bases between. This CDR3 is 13 amino acids long. CDR3 in amino acids: CASSARNVGSYTF. CDR3 coding DNA: TGTGCCAGCAGCGCCCGAAATGTCGGGAGCTACACCTTC.